This TCR beta chain was recorded in a study of CD8+CD57+ T cells in acquired aplastic anemia. Background on the study: Sorted CD4+ and CD8+ cells yielded DNA averaging around 3.5 ug. Study observations and caveats: Patients showed no significant difference from controls in CD8+ Simpson's diversity.

Patients picked for sequencing had shown CD8+CD57+ cell expansion detected by flow cytometry. Each patient carried a diagnosis of severe acquired aplastic anemia. TCR beta VDJ combinations and CDR3 sequences were profiled from genomic DNA. TCRdb reprocessed the reads with MiXCR, giving one entry per CDR3 protein. Here the sample spans 260,000 or so distinct CDR3 sequences, approximately 45% being singletons. This clonotype occurred many times. Its antigen is unknown. The V gene's germline CDR1 is DFQATT and CDR2 SNEGSKA (reference sequence). The CDR3 covers 13 residues. The rearrangement links TRBV20-1 to TRBJ2-1, with 10 positions matching TRBD2. The clonotype originates from a human donor with aplastic anemia. Material: sorted CD4+, CD8+, or CD8+CD57+ T cells (not recorded which) from PBMCs. CDR3 loop: CRAAGGPYNEQFF. The CDR3 nucleotides read TGCAGGGCAGCGGGAGGGCCCTACAATGAGCAGTTCTTC.